A selection of T cell receptor beta chains follows, all from one sample in a study of blood T cell repertoires in COVID-19. The assay was immunoSEQ multiplex PCR, and TCRdb's table has in-frame clones only and misses some. The sample has about 51,000 clones; 82% are singletons. The specimen was peripheral blood. The source is a human donor with acute or convalescent COVID-19. The donor label of this sample is uncertain. The CDR3 runs from the conserved cysteine through the conserved F or W. D genes are given only for firm matches. Expanded clones are given a class, and other clones once, few, many or no size at all.

>TRBJ2-3|TRBV27|.|.
TGTGCCAGCAGTCCTTACCCCCAGGCCTCTAGCACAGATACGCAGTATTTT
CASSPYPQASSTDTQYF
>TRBJ2-1|TRBV10-1|.|.
TGCGCCAGCAAGGGGGGACAGAGGAATAATGAGCAGTTCTTC
CASKGGQRNNEQFF
>TRBJ2-1|TRBV6-5|.|.
TGTGCCAGCCAAGTGGGGGGAGGTCCGAATGAGCAGTTCTTC
CASQVGGGPNEQFF
>TRBJ2-3|TRBV6-5|.|.
TGTGCCAGCAGTCCCCGACAGAGCACAGATACGCAGTATTTT
CASSPRQSTDTQYF
>TRBJ2-5|TRBV6-6|.|.
TGTGCCAGCAGTGACGGGACAAGCCGAGGAGAGACCCAGTACTTC
CASSDGTSRGETQYF
>TRBJ1-2|TRBV19|.|TRBD1
TGTGCCAGTAGTACCACGTGGACAGGGGGCTATGGCTACACCTTC
CASSTTWTGGYGYTF
>TRBJ2-4|TRBV7-8|.|TRBD1
TGTGCCAGCAGCTTAGGGACAGGAAATCGGAACATTCAGTACTTC
CASSLGTGNRNIQYF
>TRBJ1-5|TRBV7-2|.|.
TGTGCCAGCAGCTCAGATAGCAATCAGCCCCAGCATTTT
CASSSDSNQPQHF
>TRBJ1-1|TRBV12-3/TRBV12-4|.|.
TGTGCCAGCAGCAGGACATCGAACACTGAAGCTTTCTTT
CASSRTSNTEAFF
>TRBJ1-6|TRBV6-1|.|.
TGTGCCAGCAGTGAAACAGGGTTAAGATCACCCCTCCACTTT
CASSETGLRSPLHF
>TRBJ1-1|TRBV3-1/TRBV3-2|.|TRBD1
TGTGCCAGCGTTCAGGGGGGTAGCACTGAAGCTTTCTTT
CASVQGGSTEAFF
>TRBJ1-1|TRBV9|.|.
TGTGCCAGCAGCCCAAGGGGTGGGGGCCTTCAAAGTAAGAACACTGAAGCTTTCTTT
CASSPRGGGLQSKNTEAFF
>TRBJ2-2|TRBV18|few|.
TGTGCCAGCTCACCGAGTATTACCGGGGAGCTGTTTTTT
CASSPSITGELFF
>TRBJ1-4|TRBV7-9|.|.
TGTGCCAGCAGCTTCGCTCCAGATGAAAAACTGTTTTTT
CASSFAPDEKLFF
>TRBJ2-5|TRBV7-9|.|TRBD2
TGTGCCAGCAGCACACCGGGACTAGAGGAGACCCAGTACTTC
CASSTPGLEETQYF
>TRBJ1-5|TRBV2|.|TRBD1
TGTGCCAGCAGTCAGGACCAGGGGGCCACTCAGCCCCAGCATTTT
CASSQDQGATQPQHF
>TRBJ2-5|TRBV11-2|.|.
TGTGCCAGCAGCCCCTCGGACTTCCTACAAGAGACCCAGTACTTC
CASSPSDFLQETQYF
>TRBJ2-2|TRBV4-2|.|TRBD1
TGTGCCAGCAGCCGGGGAGACAGGGATTACACCGGGGAGCTGTTTTTT
CASSRGDRDYTGELFF
>TRBJ2-2|TRBV19|.|.
TGTGCCAGTAGTACAGGGTATACCGGGGAGCTGTTTTTT
CASSTGYTGELFF
>TRBJ2-7|TRBV13|.|.
TGTGCCAGCAGTTTCAGGGGGGCAGGGCAGTACTTC
CASSFRGAGQYF
>TRBJ1-2|TRBV7-2|.|TRBD1
TGTGCCAGCAGCTCCGGACAGGGAACCTATGGCTACACCTTC
CASSSGQGTYGYTF
>TRBJ2-3|TRBV19|.|TRBD2
TGTGCCAGTAGTATGCCGACTAGCTCTCTAAGCACAGATACGCAGTATTTT
CASSMPTSSLSTDTQYF
>TRBJ2-3|TRBV18|.|TRBD1
TGTGCCAGCTCACCACCGGGACAGGGCACAGATACGCAGTATTTT
CASSPPGQGTDTQYF
>TRBJ1-2|TRBV2|few|TRBD1
TGTGCCAGCAGTCCAACAGGGGAATATGGCTACACCTTC
CASSPTGEYGYTF
>TRBJ1-6|TRBV9|.|.
TGTGCCAGCAGCCCCCAAGGAGGAGATAATTCACCCCTCCACTTT
CASSPQGGDNSPLHF
>TRBJ1-4|TRBV4-2|.|.
TGTGCCAGCAGCCAAGGTTATTTGGACACCTCGTTAACTAATGAAAAACTGTTTTTT
CASSQGYLDTSLTNEKLFF
>TRBJ1-3|TRBV28|.|.
TGTGCCAGCAGTTTATCGACTGGGGGGTCCTCTGGAAACACCATATATTTT
CASSLSTGGSSGNTIYF
>TRBJ2-2|TRBV19|.|.
TGTGCCAGTAAGGAGGGGCTACAGGGGCCCCCCGGGGAGCTGTTTTTT
CASKEGLQGPPGELFF
>TRBJ2-3|TRBV5-4|.|TRBD1
TGTGCCAGCAGCTCAGACAGGGCGGATACGCAGTATTTT
CASSSDRADTQYF
>TRBJ1-2|TRBV19|once|.
TGTGCCAGTAGTGATCAGGGACTGAGAGACTATGGCTACACCTTC
CASSDQGLRDYGYTF
>TRBJ2-1|TRBV7-9|.|.
TGTGCCAGCAGCCGTCAGAGGAGGGTAATAGGCGATGAGCAGTTCTTC
CASSRQRRVIGDEQFF
>TRBJ2-1|TRBV7-9|.|.
TGTGCCAGCAGCCCAGGGCGTAGCTCCTACAATGAGCAGTTCTTC
CASSPGRSSYNEQFF